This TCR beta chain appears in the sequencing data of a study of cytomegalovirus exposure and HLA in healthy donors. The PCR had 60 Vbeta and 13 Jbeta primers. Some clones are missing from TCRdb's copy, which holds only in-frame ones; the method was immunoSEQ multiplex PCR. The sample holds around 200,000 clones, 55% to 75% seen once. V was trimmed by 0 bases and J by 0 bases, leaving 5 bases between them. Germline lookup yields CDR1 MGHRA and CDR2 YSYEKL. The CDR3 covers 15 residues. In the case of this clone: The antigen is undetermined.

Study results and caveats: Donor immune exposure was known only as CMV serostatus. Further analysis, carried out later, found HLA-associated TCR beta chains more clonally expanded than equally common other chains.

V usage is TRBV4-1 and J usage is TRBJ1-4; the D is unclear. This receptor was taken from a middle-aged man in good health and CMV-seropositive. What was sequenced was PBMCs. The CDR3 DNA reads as TGCGCCAGCAGCCAAGAGGCCGCAACTAATGAAAAACTGTTTTTT. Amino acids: CASSQEAATNEKLFF.